This T cell receptor beta chain was sequenced for a study of beta chain features in type 1 diabetes. Reverse transcription of all isolated RNA meant that expressed TCRB transcripts were sequenced. Sequenced naive, central memory and regulatory T cell samples produced an average of roughly 3.6 million reads. The method was immunoSEQ multiplex PCR; TCRdb's version includes in-frame clones alone and lacks a portion of them. The sample records approximately 330,000 clones, approximately 11% being singletons. CDR1 and CDR2 (germline): KGHSH, LQKENI. The V gene end was trimmed by 3 bases and the J gene end by 7 bases; junction bases not matched to a gene: 4. The CDR3 is made up of 14 amino acids. Post-sort purity exceeded 98% for all sorted populations.

The gene calls are TRBV18 and TRBJ2-1, with 9 bases fitting TRBD2. The sequencing input was naive CD4+ T cells from blood. This clonotype originated in a woman between 25 and 40 years old in good health. In DNA form, the CDR3 reads TGTGCCAGCTCACCCCAGGCGGGAGGGAATGAGCAGTTCTTC. Encoded protein: CASSPQAGGNEQFF.